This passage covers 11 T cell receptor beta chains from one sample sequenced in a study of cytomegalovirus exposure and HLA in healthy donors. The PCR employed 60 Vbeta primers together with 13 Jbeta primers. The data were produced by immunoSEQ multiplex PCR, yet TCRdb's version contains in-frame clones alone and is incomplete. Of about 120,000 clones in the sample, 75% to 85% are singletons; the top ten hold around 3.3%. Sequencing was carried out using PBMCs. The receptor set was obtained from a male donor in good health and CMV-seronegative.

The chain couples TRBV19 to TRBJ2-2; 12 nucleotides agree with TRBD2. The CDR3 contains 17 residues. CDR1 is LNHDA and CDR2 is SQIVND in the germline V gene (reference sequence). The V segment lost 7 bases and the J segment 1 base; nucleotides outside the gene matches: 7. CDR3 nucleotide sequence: TGTGCCAGTAACCGAGGACTAGCGGGACTGAACACCGGGGAGCTGTTTTTT. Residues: CASNRGLAGLNTGELFF.

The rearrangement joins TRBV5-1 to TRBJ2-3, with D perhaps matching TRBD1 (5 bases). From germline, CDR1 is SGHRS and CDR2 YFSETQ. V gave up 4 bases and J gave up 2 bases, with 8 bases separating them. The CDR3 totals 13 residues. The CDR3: CASSLDNTDTQYF. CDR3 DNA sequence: TGCGCCAGCAGCCTGGACAACACAGATACGCAGTATTTT.

The CDR3 is CASSPGLVETQYF. The CDR3, as DNA: TGTGCCAGCAGCCCGGGACTAGTTGAGACCCAGTACTTC. The V gene is TRBV7-9, the J gene TRBJ2-5; 8 positions match TRBD2. CDR1 is SEHNR, CDR2 FQNEAQ, per germline (reference sequence). This CDR3 region has 13 residues. Trimming at V came to 5 bases and at J to 5 bases, leaving 4 bases not matched to a gene.

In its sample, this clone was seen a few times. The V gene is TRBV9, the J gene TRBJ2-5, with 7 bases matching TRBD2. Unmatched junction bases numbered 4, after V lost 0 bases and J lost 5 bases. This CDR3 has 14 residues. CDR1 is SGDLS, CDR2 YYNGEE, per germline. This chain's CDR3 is CASSVEAGEETQYF. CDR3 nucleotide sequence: TGTGCCAGCAGCGTAGAGGCGGGGGAGGAGACCCAGTACTTC.

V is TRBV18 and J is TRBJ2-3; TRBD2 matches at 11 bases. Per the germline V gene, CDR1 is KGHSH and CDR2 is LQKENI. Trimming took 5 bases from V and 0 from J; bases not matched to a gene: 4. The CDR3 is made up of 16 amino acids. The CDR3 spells CASSELAGASTDTQYF. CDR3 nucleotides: TGTGCCAGCTCAGAACTAGCGGGAGCTAGCACAGATACGCAGTATTTT.

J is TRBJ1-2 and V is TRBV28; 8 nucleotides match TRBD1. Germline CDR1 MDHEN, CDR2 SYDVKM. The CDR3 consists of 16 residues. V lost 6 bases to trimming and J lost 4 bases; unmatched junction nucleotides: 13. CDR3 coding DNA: TGTGCCAGCAGCTCAGCGGGGACAGGTGATATCTATGGCTACACCTTC. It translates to CASSSAGTGDIYGYTF.

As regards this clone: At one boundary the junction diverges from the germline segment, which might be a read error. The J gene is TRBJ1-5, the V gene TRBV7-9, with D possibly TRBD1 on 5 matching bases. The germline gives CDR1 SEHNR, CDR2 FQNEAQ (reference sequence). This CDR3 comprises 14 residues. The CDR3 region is CSSSSGGYNQPQHF. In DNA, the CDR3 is TGTTCCAGCAGCTCCGGGGGTTACAATCAGCCCCAGCATTTT. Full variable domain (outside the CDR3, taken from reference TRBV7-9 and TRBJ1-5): DTGVSQNPRHKITKRGQNVTFRCDPISEHNRLYWYRQTLGQGPEFLTYFQNEAQLEKSRLLSDRFSAERPKGSFSTLEIQRTEQGDSAMYLCSSSSGGYNQPQHFGDGTRLSIL.

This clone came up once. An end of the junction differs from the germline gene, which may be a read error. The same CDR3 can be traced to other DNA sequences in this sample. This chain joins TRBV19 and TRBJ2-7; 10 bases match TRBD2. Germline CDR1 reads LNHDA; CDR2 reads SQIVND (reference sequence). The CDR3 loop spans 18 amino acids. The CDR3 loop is CASSIRSPLAGFTYEQYF. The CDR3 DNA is TGTGCCAGTAGTATAAGATCTCCACTAGCGGGGTTTACCTATGAGCAGTACTTC.

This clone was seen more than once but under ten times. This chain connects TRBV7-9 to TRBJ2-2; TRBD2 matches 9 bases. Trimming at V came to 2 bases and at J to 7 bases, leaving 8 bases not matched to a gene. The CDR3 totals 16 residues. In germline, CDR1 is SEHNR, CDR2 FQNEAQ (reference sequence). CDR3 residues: CASSLSQREAGGELFF. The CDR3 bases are TGTGCCAGCAGCTTATCCCAGCGGGAGGCAGGCGGGGAGCTGTTTTTT.

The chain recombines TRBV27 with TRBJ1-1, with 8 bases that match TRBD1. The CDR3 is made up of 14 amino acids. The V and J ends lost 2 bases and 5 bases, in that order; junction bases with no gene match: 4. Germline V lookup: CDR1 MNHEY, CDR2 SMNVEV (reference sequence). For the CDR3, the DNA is TGTGCCAGCAGTTTACAGGGGGCGCTTACTGAAGCTTTCTTT. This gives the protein CASSLQGALTEAFF.

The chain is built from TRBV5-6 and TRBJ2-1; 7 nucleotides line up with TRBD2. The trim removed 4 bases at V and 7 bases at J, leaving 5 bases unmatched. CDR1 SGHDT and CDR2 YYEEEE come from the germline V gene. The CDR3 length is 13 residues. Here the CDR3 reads CASSHGTTNEQFF. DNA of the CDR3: TGTGCCAGCAGCCACGGGACTACGAATGAGCAGTTCTTC.